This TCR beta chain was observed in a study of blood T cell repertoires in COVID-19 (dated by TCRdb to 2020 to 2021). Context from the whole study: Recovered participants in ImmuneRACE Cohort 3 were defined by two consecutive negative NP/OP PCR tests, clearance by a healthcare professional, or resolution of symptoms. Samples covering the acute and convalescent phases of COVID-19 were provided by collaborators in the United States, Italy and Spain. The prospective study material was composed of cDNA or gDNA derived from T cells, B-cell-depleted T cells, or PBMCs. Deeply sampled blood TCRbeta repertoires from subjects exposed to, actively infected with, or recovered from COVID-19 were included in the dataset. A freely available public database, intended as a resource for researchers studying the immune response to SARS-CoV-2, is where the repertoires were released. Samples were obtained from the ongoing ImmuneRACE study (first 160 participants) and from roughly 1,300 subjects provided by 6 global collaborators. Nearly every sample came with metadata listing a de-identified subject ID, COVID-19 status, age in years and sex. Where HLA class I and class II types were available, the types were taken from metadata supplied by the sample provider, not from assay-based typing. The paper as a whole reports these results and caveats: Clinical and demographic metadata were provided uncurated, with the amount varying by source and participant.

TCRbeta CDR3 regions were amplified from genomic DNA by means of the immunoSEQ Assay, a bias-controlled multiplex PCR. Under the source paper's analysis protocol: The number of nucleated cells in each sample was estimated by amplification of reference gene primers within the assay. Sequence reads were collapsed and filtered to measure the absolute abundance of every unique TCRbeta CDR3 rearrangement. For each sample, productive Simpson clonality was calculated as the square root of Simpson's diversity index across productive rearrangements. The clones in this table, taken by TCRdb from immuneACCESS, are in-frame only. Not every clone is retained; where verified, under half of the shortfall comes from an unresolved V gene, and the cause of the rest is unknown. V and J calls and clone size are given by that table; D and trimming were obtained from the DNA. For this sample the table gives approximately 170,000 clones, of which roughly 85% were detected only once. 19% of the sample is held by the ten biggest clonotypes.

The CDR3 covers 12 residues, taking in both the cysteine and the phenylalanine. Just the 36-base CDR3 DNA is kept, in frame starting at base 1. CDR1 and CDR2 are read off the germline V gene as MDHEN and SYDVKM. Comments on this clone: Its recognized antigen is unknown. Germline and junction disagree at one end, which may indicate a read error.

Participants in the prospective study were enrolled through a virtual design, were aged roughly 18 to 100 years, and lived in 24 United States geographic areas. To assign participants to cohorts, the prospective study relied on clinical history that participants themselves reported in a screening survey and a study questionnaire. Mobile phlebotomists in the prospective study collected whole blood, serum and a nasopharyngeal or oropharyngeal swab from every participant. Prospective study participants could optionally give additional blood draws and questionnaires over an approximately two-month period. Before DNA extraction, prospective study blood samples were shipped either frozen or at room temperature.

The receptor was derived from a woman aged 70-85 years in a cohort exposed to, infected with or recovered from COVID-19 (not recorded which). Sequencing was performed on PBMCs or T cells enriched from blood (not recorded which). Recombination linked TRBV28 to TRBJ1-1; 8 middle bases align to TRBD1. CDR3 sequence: CASSGGLTDAFF. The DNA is TGTGCCAGCTCAGGGGGCCTGACTGACGCTTTCTTT.